A selection of T cell receptor beta chains follows, all from one sample in a study of T cell responses to AZD1222 COVID-19 vaccine. Assay: immunoSEQ multiplex PCR; the TCRdb copy retains only in-frame clones and omits some. The repertoire holds roughly 100,000 clones, with roughly 90% as singletons. This specimen consisted of peripheral blood, obtained on day 0 of AZD1222 vaccination. The origin of the receptors is an adult in good health. The CDR3 runs from the conserved cysteine through the conserved F or W. A D gene is named only where the DNA matches it firmly. Clone size is not always given. Where it is, it says once, few, many or a class for expanded clones.

V	J	D	size	CDR3	DNA
TRBV9	TRBJ2-2	TRBD1	once	CASSAWTGLNTGELFF	TGTGCCAGCAGCGCCTGGACAGGGCTGAACACCGGGGAGCTGTTTTTT
TRBV7-6	TRBJ1-1	TRBD1	.	CASSLGKGAGTEAFF	TGTGCCAGCAGCTTAGGTAAGGGGGCTGGAACTGAAGCTTTCTTT
TRBV27	TRBJ2-1	.	.	CASTSSGETGRRLLPRNEQFF	TGTGCCAGCACCTCCTCGGGAGAAACAGGGCGTCGGCTCCTACCAAGGAATGAGCAGTTCTTC
TRBV19	TRBJ1-2	.	.	CASSIRDGVYGYTF	TGTGCCAGTAGTATCCGGGACGGAGTCTATGGCTACACCTTC
TRBV4-3	TRBJ2-2	.	.	CASSQGYTGNTGELFF	TGCGCCAGCAGCCAAGGATACACAGGGAACACCGGGGAGCTGTTTTTT
TRBV11-1	TRBJ2-5	.	.	CASSHFTGASETQYF	TGTGCCAGCAGCCATTTTACGGGAGCCTCAGAGACCCAGTACTTC
TRBV2	TRBJ1-5	TRBD1	.	CASRRTGASNQPQHF	TGTGCCAGCAGGAGGACAGGGGCTAGCAATCAGCCCCAGCATTTT
TRBV4-1	TRBJ1-5	TRBD1	.	CASSRVSTGDQPQHF	TGCGCCAGCAGCCGAGTATCGACAGGGGATCAGCCCCAGCATTTT
TRBV6-4	TRBJ1-5	.	.	CASSDSNKSKGNQPQHF	TGTGCCAGCAGTGACTCGAACAAGAGCAAGGGCAATCAGCCCCAGCATTTT
TRBV20-1	TRBJ1-6	.	.	CSAKIWGSLHF	TGCAGTGCTAAAATATGGGGGTCTCTCCACTTT
TRBV11-2	TRBJ2-1	TRBD2	.	CASSPRLTGGRASTEQFF	TGTGCCAGCAGCCCGCGCCTCACTGGAGGGAGGGCCTCAACCGAGCAGTTCTTC
TRBV25-1	TRBJ1-1	TRBD1	.	CASKEQGANTEAFF	TGTGCCAGCAAAGAACAGGGGGCGAACACTGAAGCTTTCTTT